This T cell receptor beta chain was identified during a study of blood T cell repertoires in COVID-19. Clones were read by immunoSEQ multiplex PCR, and TCRdb kept only the in-frame ones, dropping some. The sample holds about 140,000 clones, about 81% seen once. Losses at the gene ends were 4 bases for V and 7 bases for J; bases not matched to a gene: 12. Germline loops: CDR1 LGHDT, CDR2 YNNKEL (reference sequence). This CDR3 spans 16 amino acids. Sequencing input: peripheral blood. The TCR sequence derives from a woman of 80 years or more with acute or convalescent COVID-19. The chain employs TRBV3-1 (or the pseudogene TRBV3-2) and TRBJ2-1, with TRBD2 matching over 8 bases. The CDR3 loop is CASSLLAEGVENEQFF. The CDR3 coding sequence is TGTGCCAGCAGCCTACTAGCGGAGGGAGTCGAGAATGAGCAGTTCTTC.